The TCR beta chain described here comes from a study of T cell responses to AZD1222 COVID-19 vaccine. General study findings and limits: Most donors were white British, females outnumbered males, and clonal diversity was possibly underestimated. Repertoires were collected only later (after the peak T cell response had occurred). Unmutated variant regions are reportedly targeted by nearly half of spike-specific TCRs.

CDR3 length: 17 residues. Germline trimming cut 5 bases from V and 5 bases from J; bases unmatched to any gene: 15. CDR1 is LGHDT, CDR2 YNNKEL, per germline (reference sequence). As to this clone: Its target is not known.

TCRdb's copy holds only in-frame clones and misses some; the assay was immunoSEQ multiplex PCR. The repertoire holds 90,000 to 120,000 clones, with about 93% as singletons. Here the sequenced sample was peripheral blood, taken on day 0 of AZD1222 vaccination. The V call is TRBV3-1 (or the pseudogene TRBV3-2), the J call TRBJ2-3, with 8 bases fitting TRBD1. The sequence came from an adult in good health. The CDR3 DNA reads TGTGCCAGCAGCAGGGCGAGCCTAACAGGGGGAATAGATACGCAGTATTTT. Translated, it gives CASSRASLTGGIDTQYF.